This T cell receptor beta chain stems from a study of blood T cell repertoires in COVID-19. About the study: PBMCs, B-cell-depleted T cells, or T cells were the source of the cDNA or gDNA that made up the material.

Trimming took off 0 bases at V and 0 bases at J, with 2 bases between the two ends. In germline, CDR1 is LGHNA, CDR2 YNFKEQ. This CDR3 region has 14 residues. This clone has only one observation. Seattle cases were enrolled at active infection and followed longitudinally. As originally analysed: Nucleated cell counts were estimated from reference gene primer amplification. Only in-frame clones appear in the TCRdb table, and some are missing; sequencing was by immunoSEQ multiplex PCR. That table furnishes V, J and clone size, whereas the DNA furnished D and trimming. The sample has hundreds of thousands of clones; 86% are singletons.

The source material was peripheral blood. The chain employs TRBV4-2 and TRBJ1-4; D is unclear. The receptor was isolated from a man aged 50 to 60 with COVID-19, enrolled during active disease. CDR3 sequence: CASSQDTTNEKLFF. CDR3 DNA: TGTGCCAGCAGCCAAGACACAACTAATGAAAAACTGTTTTTT.